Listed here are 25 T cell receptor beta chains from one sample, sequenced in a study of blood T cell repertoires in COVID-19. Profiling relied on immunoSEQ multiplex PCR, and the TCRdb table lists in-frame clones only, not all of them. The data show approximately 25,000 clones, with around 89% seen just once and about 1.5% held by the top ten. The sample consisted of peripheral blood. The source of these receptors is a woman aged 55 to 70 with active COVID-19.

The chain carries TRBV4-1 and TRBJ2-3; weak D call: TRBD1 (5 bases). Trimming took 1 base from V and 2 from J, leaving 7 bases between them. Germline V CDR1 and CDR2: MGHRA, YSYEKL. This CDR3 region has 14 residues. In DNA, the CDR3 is TGCGCCAGCAGCCAAGGCAGGGCCACAGATACGCAGTATTTT. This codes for CASSQGRATDTQYF.

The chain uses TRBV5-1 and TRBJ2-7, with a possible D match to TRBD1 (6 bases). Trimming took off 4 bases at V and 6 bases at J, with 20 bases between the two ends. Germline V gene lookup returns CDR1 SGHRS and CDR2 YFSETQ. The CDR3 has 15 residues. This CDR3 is CASSTQGGNEREQYF. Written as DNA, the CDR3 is TGCGCCAGCAGCACCCAAGGGGGAAACGAGCGCGAGCAGTACTTC.

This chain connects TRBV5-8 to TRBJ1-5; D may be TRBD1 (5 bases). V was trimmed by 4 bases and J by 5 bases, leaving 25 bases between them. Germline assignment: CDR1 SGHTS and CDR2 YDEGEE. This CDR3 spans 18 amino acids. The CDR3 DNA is TGTGCCAGCAGCGGGGGACTGTCGGGCCCGTGGGGGGATCAGCCCCAGCATTTT. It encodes CASSGGLSGPWGDQPQHF.

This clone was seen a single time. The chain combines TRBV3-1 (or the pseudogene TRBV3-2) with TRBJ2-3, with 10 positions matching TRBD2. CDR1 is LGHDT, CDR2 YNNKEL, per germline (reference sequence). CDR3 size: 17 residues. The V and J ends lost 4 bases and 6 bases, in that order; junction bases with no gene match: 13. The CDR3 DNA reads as TGTGCCAGCAGCCTGGTAGCCAGCGGGGGGGGTACCGATACGCAGTATTTT. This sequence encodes CASSLVASGGGTDTQYF.

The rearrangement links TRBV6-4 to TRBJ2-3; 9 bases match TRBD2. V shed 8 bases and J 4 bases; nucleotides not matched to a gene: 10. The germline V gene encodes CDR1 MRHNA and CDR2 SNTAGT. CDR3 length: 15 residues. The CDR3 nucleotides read TGTGCCAGCCCAAGGACTAGCGTTATGGCAGATACGCAGTATTTT. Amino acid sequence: CASPRTSVMADTQYF.

Here the CDR3 DNA reads TGTGCCAGCAGCACCCGGGACAGGGGGCTTCGAGATACGCAGTATTTT. Translated, it gives CASSTRDRGLRDTQYF. The genes are TRBV7-9 and TRBJ2-3; 12 bases line up with TRBD1. The CDR3 consists of 16 residues. From germline, CDR1 is SEHNR and CDR2 FQNEAQ (reference sequence). The junction had 8 bases not matched to a gene; V was cut back by 5 bases and J by 5 bases.

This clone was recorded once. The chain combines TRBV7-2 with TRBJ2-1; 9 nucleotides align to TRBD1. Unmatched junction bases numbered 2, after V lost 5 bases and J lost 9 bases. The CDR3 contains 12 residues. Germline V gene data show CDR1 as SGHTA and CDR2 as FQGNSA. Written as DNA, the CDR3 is TGTGCCAGCAGCCAGGACAGGGGTGAGCAGTTCTTC. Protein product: CASSQDRGEQFF. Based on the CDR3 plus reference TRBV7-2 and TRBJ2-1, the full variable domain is GAGVSQSPSNKVTEKGKDVELRCDPISGHTALYWYRQSLGQGLEFLIYFQGNSAPDKSGLPSDRFSAERTGGSVSTLTIQRTQQEDSAVYLCASSQDRGEQFFGPGTRLTVL.

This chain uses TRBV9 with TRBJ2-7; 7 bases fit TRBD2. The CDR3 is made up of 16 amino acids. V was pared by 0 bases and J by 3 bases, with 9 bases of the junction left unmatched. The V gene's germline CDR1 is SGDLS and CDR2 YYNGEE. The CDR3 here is CASSVGGLAAIYEQYF. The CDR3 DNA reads TGTGCCAGCAGCGTAGGGGGCCTAGCGGCAATCTACGAGCAGTACTTC.

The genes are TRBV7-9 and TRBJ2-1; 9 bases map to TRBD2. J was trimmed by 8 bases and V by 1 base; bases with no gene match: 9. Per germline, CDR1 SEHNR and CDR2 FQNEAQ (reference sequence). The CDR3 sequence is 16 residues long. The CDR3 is CASSLVGSGSSDEQFF. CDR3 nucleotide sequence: TGTGCCAGCAGCTTAGTGGGTAGCGGGAGCTCCGATGAGCAGTTCTTC.

CDR3 residues: CASTLKEGAGGNTIYF. The DNA of the CDR3 is TGTGCCAGCACCCTAAAAGAGGGGGCAGGGGGAAACACCATATATTTT. This chain uses TRBV28 with TRBJ1-3; 7 bases map to TRBD1. Germline V gene lookup returns CDR1 MDHEN and CDR2 SYDVKM. The CDR3 totals 16 residues. The ends lost 7 bases at V and 4 bases at J; junction bases unmatched: 13.

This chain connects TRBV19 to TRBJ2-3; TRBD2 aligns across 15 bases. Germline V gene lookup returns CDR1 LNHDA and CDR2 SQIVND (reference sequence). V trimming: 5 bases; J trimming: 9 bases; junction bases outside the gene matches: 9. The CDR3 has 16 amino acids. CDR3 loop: CASSQGLAGGLDTQYF. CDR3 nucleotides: TGTGCCAGTAGTCAAGGACTAGCGGGAGGGTTGGACACGCAGTATTTT.

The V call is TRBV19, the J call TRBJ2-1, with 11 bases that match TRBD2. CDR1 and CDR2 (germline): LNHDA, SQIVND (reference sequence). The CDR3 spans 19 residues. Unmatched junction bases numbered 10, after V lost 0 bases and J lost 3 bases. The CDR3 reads CASSIDSWSTSGIYNEQFF. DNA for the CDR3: TGTGCCAGTAGTATAGATTCTTGGTCGACTAGCGGGATCTACAATGAGCAGTTCTTC.

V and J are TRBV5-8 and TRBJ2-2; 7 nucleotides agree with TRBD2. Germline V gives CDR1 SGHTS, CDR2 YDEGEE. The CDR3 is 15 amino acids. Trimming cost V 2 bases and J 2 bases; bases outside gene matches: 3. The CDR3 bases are TGTGCCAGCAGCTTCCTAGCGGCTAACACCGGGGAGCTGTTTTTT. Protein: CASSFLAANTGELFF.

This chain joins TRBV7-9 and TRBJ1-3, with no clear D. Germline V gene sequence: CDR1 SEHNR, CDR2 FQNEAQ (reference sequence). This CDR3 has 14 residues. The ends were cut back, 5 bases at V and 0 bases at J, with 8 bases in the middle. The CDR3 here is CASSRPVSGNTIYF. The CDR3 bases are TGTGCCAGCAGCCGCCCGGTCTCTGGAAACACCATATATTTT.

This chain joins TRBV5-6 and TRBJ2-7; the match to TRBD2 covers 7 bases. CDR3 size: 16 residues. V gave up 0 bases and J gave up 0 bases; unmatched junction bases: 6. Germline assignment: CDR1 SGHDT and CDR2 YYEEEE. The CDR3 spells CASSLGGRGPSYEQYF. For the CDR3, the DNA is TGTGCCAGCAGCTTGGGGGGGAGGGGTCCCTCCTACGAGCAGTACTTC.

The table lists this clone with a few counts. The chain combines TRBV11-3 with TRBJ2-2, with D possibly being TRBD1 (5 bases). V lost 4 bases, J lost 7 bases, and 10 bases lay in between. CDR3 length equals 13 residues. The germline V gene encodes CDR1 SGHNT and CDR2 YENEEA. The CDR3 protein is CASSSRQHGELFF. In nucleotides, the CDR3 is TGTGCCAGCAGCTCCCGACAGCACGGGGAGCTGTTTTTT.

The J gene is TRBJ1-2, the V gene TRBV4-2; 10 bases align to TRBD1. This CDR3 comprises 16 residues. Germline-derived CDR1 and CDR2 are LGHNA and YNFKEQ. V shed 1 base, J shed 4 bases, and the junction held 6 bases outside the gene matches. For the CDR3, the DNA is TGTGCCAGCAGCCAAGTAGCGGGACAGGGGAGCTATGGCTACACCTTC. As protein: CASSQVAGQGSYGYTF.

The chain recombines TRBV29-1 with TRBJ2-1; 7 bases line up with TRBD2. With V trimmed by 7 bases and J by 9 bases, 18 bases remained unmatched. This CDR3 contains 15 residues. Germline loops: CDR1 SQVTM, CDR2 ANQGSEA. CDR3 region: CSAVGLPNLVGEQFF. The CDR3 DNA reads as TGCAGCGCCGTGGGACTACCAAACTTGGTAGGTGAGCAGTTCTTC.

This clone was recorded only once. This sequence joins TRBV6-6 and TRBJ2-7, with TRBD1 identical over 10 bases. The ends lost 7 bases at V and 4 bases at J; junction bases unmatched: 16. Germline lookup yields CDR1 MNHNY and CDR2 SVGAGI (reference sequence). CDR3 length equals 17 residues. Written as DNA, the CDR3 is TGTGCCAGCATTCGAAGGATCTGGGACAGGGGCTTGTACGAGCAGTACTTC. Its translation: CASIRRIWDRGLYEQYF.

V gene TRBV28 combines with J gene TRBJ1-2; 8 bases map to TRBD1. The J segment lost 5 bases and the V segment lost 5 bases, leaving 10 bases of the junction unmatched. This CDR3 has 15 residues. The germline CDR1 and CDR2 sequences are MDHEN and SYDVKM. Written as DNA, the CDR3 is TGTGCCAGCAGTCCAACAGGGGGTATTCGGTATGGCTACACCTTC. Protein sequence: CASSPTGGIRYGYTF.

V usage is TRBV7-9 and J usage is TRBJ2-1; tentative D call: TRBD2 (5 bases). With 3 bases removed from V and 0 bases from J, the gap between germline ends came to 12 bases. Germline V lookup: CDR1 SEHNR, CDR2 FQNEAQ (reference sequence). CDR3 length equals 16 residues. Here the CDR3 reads CASSFLSGPSYNEQFF. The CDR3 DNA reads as TGTGCCAGCAGCTTCCTAAGCGGACCCTCCTACAATGAGCAGTTCTTC.

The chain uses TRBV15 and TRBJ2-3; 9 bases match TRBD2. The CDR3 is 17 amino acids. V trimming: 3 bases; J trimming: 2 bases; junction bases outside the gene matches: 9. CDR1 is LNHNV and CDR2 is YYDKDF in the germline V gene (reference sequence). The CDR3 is CATSRGLAEDFTDTQYF. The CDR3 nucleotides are TGTGCCACCAGCAGGGGACTAGCAGAAGACTTCACAGATACGCAGTATTTT.

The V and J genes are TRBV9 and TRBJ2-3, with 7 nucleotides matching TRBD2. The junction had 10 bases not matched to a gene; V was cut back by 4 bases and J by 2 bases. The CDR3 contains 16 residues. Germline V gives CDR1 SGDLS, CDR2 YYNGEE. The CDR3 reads CASSLNPRGDTDTQYF. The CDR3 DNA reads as TGTGCCAGCAGCCTTAACCCCCGGGGGGACACAGATACGCAGTATTTT. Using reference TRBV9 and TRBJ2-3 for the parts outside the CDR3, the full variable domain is DSGVTQTPKHLITATGQRVTLRCSPRSGDLSVYWYQQSLDQGLQFLIQYYNGEERAKGNILERFSAQQFPDLHSELNLSSLELGDSALYFCASSLNPRGDTDTQYFGPGTRLTVL.

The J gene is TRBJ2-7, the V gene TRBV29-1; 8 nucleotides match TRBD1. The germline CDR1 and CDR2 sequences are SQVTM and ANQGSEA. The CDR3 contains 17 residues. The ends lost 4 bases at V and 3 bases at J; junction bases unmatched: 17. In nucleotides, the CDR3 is TGCAGCGTTGTAAGGCAGGGGGCGATTCCGATCTACTACGAGCAGTACTTC. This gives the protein CSVVRQGAIPIYYEQYF.

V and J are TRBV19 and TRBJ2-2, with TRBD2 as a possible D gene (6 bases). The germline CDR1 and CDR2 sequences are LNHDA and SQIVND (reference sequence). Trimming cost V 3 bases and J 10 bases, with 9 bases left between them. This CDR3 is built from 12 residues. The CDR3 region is CASSIGGTELFF. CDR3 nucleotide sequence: TGTGCCAGTAGTATTGGGGGGACGGAGCTGTTTTTT.